Detailed here is one TCR beta chain. This sample is part of a study of blood T cell repertoires in COVID-19. For the study at large: Spain, Italy and the United States supplied samples that represented acute and convalescent COVID-19. T cells, B-cell-depleted T cells, or PBMCs supplied cDNA or gDNA.

As processed by the authors: Using reference gene primer amplification, nucleated cell counts were estimated. The protocol was immunoSEQ multiplex PCR, while the TCRdb copy is restricted to in-frame clones and leaves out a portion. D and trimming come from the DNA, and the V and J calls and clone size come from that table. The sample includes about 260,000 clones, approximately 89% of them seen just once. The sequenced sample consisted of peripheral blood. The TCR was taken from a middle-aged man who had recovered from COVID-19.

CDR3 sequence reads: CASSRAVQETQYF. The CDR3 nucleotides read TGTGCCAGCTCACGGGCAGTCCAAGAGACCCAGTACTTC. The V and J genes are TRBV18 and TRBJ2-5; D is uncertain. With 4 bases removed from V and 1 base from J, the gap between germline ends came to 7 bases. There are 13 residues in the CDR3. Germline V gene data show CDR1 as KGHSH and CDR2 as LQKENI. The full variable domain, rest sourced from reference TRBV18 and TRBJ2-5, is NAGVMQNPRHLVRRRGQEARLRCSPMKGHSHVYWYRQLPEEGLKFMVYLQKENIIDESGMPKERFSAEFPKEGPSILRIQQVVRGDSAAYFCASSRAVQETQYFGPGTRLLVL.